The text below deals with one T cell receptor (beta chain). As yet, its antigen is unknown. The CDR3 runs to 15 residues. CDR1 and CDR2 (germline): MDHEN, SYDVKM. J lost 2 bases, V lost 4 bases, and 3 bases had no gene match. PCR was performed using 60 Vbeta and 13 Jbeta primers. The table came from immunoSEQ multiplex PCR; TCRdb's copy has only in-frame clones and leaves some out. The sample data list 200,000 to 250,000 clones. The data belong to a study of cytomegalovirus exposure and HLA in healthy donors. Study conclusions and caveats: Reports described diagnosis of cytomegalovirus status by the classifier as highly specific and sensitive. Sequencing likely caused a cluster of highly shared sequence variants. Accurate HLA-A and HLA-B prediction from TCR beta sequences was reported for most subjects. A few CMV-associated chains proved CMV antigen-specific in vitro.

Sequences were obtained from PBMCs. The chain uses TRBV28 and TRBJ1-4, with 8 bases aligning to TRBD1. The sequence was obtained from a woman in her 30s in good health and CMV-seropositive. CDR3 bases: TGTGCCAGCAGTTCCGGACAGGGCACTAATGAAAAACTGTTTTTT. As protein: CASSSGQGTNEKLFF.